Sequencing of this T cell receptor (beta chain) was carried out in a study of cytomegalovirus exposure and HLA in healthy donors. The overall study: A previous analysis identified approximately 110 million unique TCR beta sequences derived from some 170 million T cells. Among the roughly 370 genotyped donors, approximately 82% were placed in the Caucasian-associated ancestry cluster.

PCR used 60 Vbeta primers and 13 Jbeta primers. Sequencing used immunoSEQ multiplex PCR; TCRdb keeps in-frame clones, though not all of them. The data show about 170,000 clones, roughly 84% seen once. Germline V gives CDR1 SGHTA, CDR2 FQGNSA. V was shortened by 5 bases and J by 4 bases, with 14 bases between the two germline ends. The CDR3 is 14 amino acids. Comments on this clone: Antigen specificity is unknown.

Study-level findings and limits: Roughly even sequencing depth across donors was the assumption behind the presence/absence analyses.

This clonotype was obtained from a man younger than 40 in good health and CMV-seropositive. Source material: PBMCs. The chain joins TRBV7-2 to TRBJ1-1; D may be TRBD1 (5 bases). The CDR3 sequence is CASSPRGEGTEAFF. CDR3 sequence (DNA): TGTGCCAGCAGCCCCCGAGGGGAGGGCACTGAAGCTTTCTTT.